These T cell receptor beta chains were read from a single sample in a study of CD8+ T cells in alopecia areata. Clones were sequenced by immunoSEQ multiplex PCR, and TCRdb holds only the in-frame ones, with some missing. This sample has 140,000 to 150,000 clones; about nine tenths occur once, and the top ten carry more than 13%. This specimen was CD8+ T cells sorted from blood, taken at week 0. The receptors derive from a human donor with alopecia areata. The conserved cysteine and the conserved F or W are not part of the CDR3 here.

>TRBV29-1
SVVGQYYEQY
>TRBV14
ASSQTLLGQDWANVLT
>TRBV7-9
ASSTWGLAESYEQY
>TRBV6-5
ASSLTENTEAF
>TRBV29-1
SVEYYVGGTNTGELF
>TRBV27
ASMGLGTDSWEQY
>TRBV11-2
ASRQRTGGSTDTQY
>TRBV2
ASSLRDPQSAEQF
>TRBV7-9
ASSSQSSGNEKLF
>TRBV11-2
ASRGGGQYEQF
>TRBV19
ASSINAGANEQF
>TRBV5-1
ASSVYNYNEQF
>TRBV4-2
ASSQEKGTYGYT
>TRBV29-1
SGLTGGKSGANVLT
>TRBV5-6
ASSLGGGSDTQY